The 14 T cell receptor beta chains listed next were all sequenced from one sample in a study of metastatic and nonmetastatic thyroid tumors. Patients had received no treatment of any kind before thyroid surgery. TCRdb reassembled clones from the PCR reads with MiXCR. The sample records approximately 79,000 clones, around 7.8% being singletons. The sequencing input was blood. The receptors come from a female donor with papillary thyroid cancer or a benign thyroid nodule (not recorded which). Some clones in this sample may be carry-over from other donors' samples.

As regards this clone: This may come from a read error, since a much larger clone is one base off. This CDR3 is also generated by other DNA sequences in the sample. This chain links TRBV20-1 with TRBJ1-5; TRBD1 is a possible D gene (6 bases). Looked up from germline, CDR1 is DFQATT and CDR2 is SNEGSKA (reference sequence). The CDR3 is 14 amino acids. CDR3: CSAINGRGNQPQHF. CDR3 nucleotide sequence: TGCAGTGCCATTAATGGCAGGGGCAATCAACCCCAGCATTTT.

This clone was counted at least ten times. The rearrangement uses TRBV18 and TRBJ2-1, with D possibly TRBD2 on 5 matching bases. This CDR3 region has 17 residues. Germline V lookup: CDR1 KGHSH, CDR2 LQKENI. Trimming left V 0 bases short and J 1 base short, with 13 bases between. CDR3 coding DNA: TGTGCCAGCTCACCACCAGGACTGACGGGTTCCTACAATGAGCAGTTCTTC. It specifies CASSPPGLTGSYNEQFF.

This clone was seen many times. This sequence joins TRBV12-3 or TRBV12-4 and TRBJ1-5; D gene unclear. V lost 1 base to trimming and J lost 4 bases, with 5 bases between them. This CDR3 has 13 amino acids. The CDR3 coding sequence is TGTGCCAGCAGTTTAGGGAGTAATCAGCCCCAGCATTTT. Its translation is CASSLGSNQPQHF.

This clone occurred many times. V and J are TRBV20-1 and TRBJ1-1; a weak D match, TRBD1 (5 bases). Germline V CDR1 and CDR2: DFQATT, SNEGSKA (reference sequence). The CDR3 contains 15 residues. Trimming stripped 0 bases from V and 0 bases from J, with 11 bases between. In DNA form, the CDR3 reads TGCAGTGCTAGAGAGGGGTGGGGGATGAACACTGAAGCTTTCTTT. Protein: CSAREGWGMNTEAFF.

This clone was seen repeatedly, ten times or more. This chain uses TRBV6-1 with TRBJ1-6; D remains ambiguous. V was trimmed by 4 bases and J by 5 bases, leaving 6 bases between them. This CDR3 comprises 13 residues. The germline gives CDR1 MNHNS, CDR2 SASEGT. The CDR3 nucleotides read TGTGCCAGCAGTGCCACAAATAATTCACCCCTCCACTTT. Its protein is CASSATNNSPLHF.

The rearrangement joins TRBV5-6 to TRBJ1-4, with 9 bases matching TRBD1. The J segment lost 6 bases and the V segment lost 0 bases, leaving 9 bases of the junction unmatched. The germline CDR1 and CDR2 sequences are SGHDT and YYEEEE. The CDR3 sequence is 17 residues long. CDR3 in amino acids: CASSLAGTGYSYEKLFF. The CDR3 DNA reads as TGTGCCAGCAGCTTGGCCGGGACAGGGTATTCCTATGAAAAACTGTTTTTT.

This clone has at least ten counts. The chain is built from TRBV3-1 and TRBJ1-3, with a possible D match to TRBD1 (6 bases). This CDR3 region has 17 residues. Germline loops: CDR1 LGHDT, CDR2 YNNKEL (reference sequence). V was clipped by 4 bases and J by 4 bases, with 20 bases between them. CDR3 sequence reads: CASSRTSGGRPGNTIYF. In DNA, the CDR3 is TGTGCCAGCAGCCGAACTAGCGGGGGGCGGCCCGGAAACACCATATATTTT. The whole variable domain, filled in from reference TRBV3-1 and TRBJ1-3, reads DTAVSQTPKYLVTQMGNDKSIKCEQNLGHDTMYWYKQDSKKFLKIMFSYNNKELIINETVPNRFSPKSPDKAHLNLHINSLELGDSAVYFCASSRTSGGRPGNTIYFGEGSWLTVV.

This clone was seen many times. The genes are TRBV5-1 and TRBJ1-1; no clear D gene. Trimming took 7 bases from V and 0 from J, leaving 10 bases between them. In germline, CDR1 is SGHRS, CDR2 YFSETQ. The CDR3 runs to 13 residues. CDR3 protein: CASSMGMNTEAFF. The DNA for the CDR3 is TGCGCCAGCTCAATGGGTATGAACACTGAAGCTTTCTTT. Complete variable domain (other parts from reference TRBV5-1 and TRBJ1-1): KAGVTQTPRYLIKTRGQQVTLSCSPISGHRSVSWYQQTPGQGLQFLFEYFSETQRNKGNFPGRFSGRQFSNSRSEMNVSTLELGDSALYLCASSMGMNTEAFFGQGTRLTVV.

Ten or more counts support this clone. V gene TRBV29-1 combines with J gene TRBJ1-3; D gene ambiguous. Germline V gene data show CDR1 as SQVTM and CDR2 as ANQGSEA. The CDR3 covers 13 residues. V was trimmed by 3 bases and J by 2 bases, leaving 8 bases between them. CDR3 DNA: TGCAGCGTTGAGAGCTCAGCTGGAAACACCATATATTTT. Translating gives CSVESSAGNTIYF.

This clone was seen repeatedly, ten times or more. The chain is built from TRBV9 and TRBJ2-5; 7 nucleotides match TRBD2. CDR3 size: 15 residues. J lost 0 bases, V lost 1 base, and 3 bases had no gene match. Germline V gene data show CDR1 as SGDLS and CDR2 as YYNGEE. In DNA, the CDR3 is TGTGCCAGCAGCGTACGGGGGGTCTACCAAGAGACCCAGTACTTC. It encodes CASSVRGVYQETQYF. The full variable domain, with the rest looked up from reference TRBV9 and TRBJ2-5, is DSGVTQTPKHLITATGQRVTLRCSPRSGDLSVYWYQQSLDQGLQFLIQYYNGEERAKGNILERFSAQQFPDLHSELNLSSLELGDSALYFCASSVRGVYQETQYFGPGTRLLVL.

This sequence joins TRBV5-1 and TRBJ1-1; D not resolved. Germline V gene lookup returns CDR1 SGHRS and CDR2 YFSETQ. The CDR3 is made up of 14 amino acids. Trimming removed 2 bases at V and 1 base at J, with 9 bases between. In DNA, the CDR3 is TGCGCCAGCAGCTTTTTAGACAAGAACACTGAAGCTTTCTTT. Protein product: CASSFLDKNTEAFF.

The V gene is TRBV20-1, the J gene TRBJ1-3; no firm D call. CDR1 and CDR2 (germline): DFQATT, SNEGSKA (reference sequence). V was shortened by 2 bases and J by 4 bases, with 9 bases between the two germline ends. The CDR3 is made up of 13 amino acids. CDR3 in DNA: TGCAGTGCTAGATTTGGTGGAGGAAACACCATATATTTT. Encoded protein: CSARFGGGNTIYF.

This clone was detected ten times or more. The J gene is TRBJ2-7, the V gene TRBV24-1; 7 nucleotides align to TRBD2. This CDR3 spans 13 amino acids. Germline loops: CDR1 KGHDR, CDR2 SFDVKD. With V trimmed by 9 bases and J by 0 bases, 4 bases remained unmatched. The CDR3 nucleotides read TGTGCCACCCGAGGCGGGAGCTCCTACGAGCAGTACTTC. Protein sequence: CATRGGSSYEQYF.

This clone was seen at least ten times. This specimen includes other DNA sequences encoding the same CDR3. This rearrangement joins TRBV19 to TRBJ2-1; the D is unclear. The CDR3 spans 12 residues. Trimming pared 3 bases from V and 3 bases from J, leaving 3 bases between. CDR1 is LNHDA and CDR2 is SQIVND in the germline V gene (reference sequence). The CDR3 reads CASSINYNEQFF. CDR3 sequence (DNA): TGTGCCAGTAGTATCAACTACAATGAGCAGTTCTTC.